These T cell receptor beta chains were read from a single sample in a study of blood T cell repertoires in COVID-19. Profiling relied on immunoSEQ multiplex PCR, and the TCRdb table lists in-frame clones only, not all of them. The sample has 150,000 to 200,000 clones; around nine tenths are singletons. Sequenced sample: peripheral blood. All receptors come from a man in his 70s with acute or convalescent COVID-19. The CDR3 runs from the conserved cysteine through the conserved F or W. A D gene is named only where the DNA matches it firmly. Clone size is shown for a subset of rows, as once, few, many or a class of expanded clone.

V gene,D gene,J gene,clone size,CDR3 protein,CDR3 DNA
TRBV7-3,TRBD1,TRBJ2-7,NA,CASSLDRDHEQYF,TGTGCCAGCAGCTTGGACAGGGACCACGAGCAGTACTTC
TRBV7-8,TRBD2,TRBJ2-1,NA,CASSLGRLAGGPFNEQFF,TGTGCCAGCAGCTTAGGGAGGCTAGCGGGAGGGCCATTCAATGAGCAGTTCTTC
TRBV4-3,NA,TRBJ1-2,NA,CASSQEVQGTYGYTF,TGCGCCAGCAGCCAAGAAGTGCAGGGGACCTATGGCTACACCTTC
TRBV27,NA,TRBJ2-1,NA,CASSLSRYNEQFF,TGTGCCAGCAGTTTATCTCGGTACAATGAGCAGTTCTTC
TRBV2,NA,TRBJ1-4,NA,CASSMQGGEEKLFF,TGTGCCAGCAGTATGCAGGGTGGTGAGGAAAAACTGTTTTTT
TRBV4-3,TRBD1,TRBJ1-2,few,CASSQNLMGQASGYTF,TGCGCCAGCAGCCAAAATCTTATGGGACAGGCTTCAGGCTACACCTTC
TRBV6-2/TRBV6-3,TRBD1,TRBJ2-2,NA,CASSYSIRGRTGELFF,TGTGCCAGCAGTTACTCGATTAGGGGGCGGACCGGGGAGCTGTTTTTT
TRBV19,TRBD1,TRBJ2-2,NA,CASRKGVSGRDRGISGELFF,TGTGCCAGTAGGAAGGGAGTATCGGGTCGAGACAGGGGAATATCCGGGGAGCTGTTTTTT
TRBV7-9,TRBD2,TRBJ2-7,NA,CASSSTSGIHEQYF,TGTGCCAGCAGCTCGACTAGCGGGATTCACGAGCAGTACTTC
TRBV16,NA,TRBJ1-1,NA,CASSQDLGTEAFF,TGTGCCAGCAGCCAAGACCTAGGTACTGAAGCTTTCTTT
TRBV5-1,TRBD2,TRBJ2-3,NA,CASKAGGFTDTQYF,TGCGCCAGCAAAGCGGGGGGCTTCACAGATACGCAGTATTTT
TRBV4-2,NA,TRBJ2-2,many,CASSQETGWNTGELFF,TGTGCCAGCAGCCAAGAAACAGGGTGGAACACCGGGGAGCTGTTTTTT
TRBV12-5,TRBD1,TRBJ2-7,NA,CASGRRDRGNEQYF,TGTGCTAGTGGCCGACGGGACAGGGGGAACGAGCAGTACTTC
TRBV11-2,NA,TRBJ1-5,few,CASSPRGSSGNQPQHF,TGTGCCAGCAGCCCAAGGGGATCCTCGGGCAATCAGCCCCAGCATTTT